Listed below are T cell receptor beta chains from one sample, sequenced in a study of cytomegalovirus exposure and HLA in healthy donors. Here immunoSEQ multiplex PCR was the method, and the copy in TCRdb shows in-frame clones only, minus some. The profile shows 150,000 to 200,000 clones, around 92% of them singletons. The sample taken for sequencing was PBMCs. Receptors were obtained from a man younger than 35 in good health and CMV-seropositive. CDR3s include the opening cysteine and the closing phenylalanine or tryptophan. Fields, in order: clone size, V gene, J gene, D gene, CDR3 DNA, CDR3 protein. A D gene is named only where the DNA matches it firmly. Expanded clones get a size class; other rows say once, few or many, or leave the size out.

abundance: NA
v_gene: TRBV4-2
j_gene: TRBJ2-5
d_gene: TRBD2
CDR3nt: TGTGCCAGCAGCCAAGAAGGAGCGGGAAGAGGCCCAGAGACCCAGTACTTC
CDR3aa: CASSQEGAGRGPETQYF

abundance: NA
v_gene: TRBV28
j_gene: TRBJ2-1
d_gene: NA
CDR3nt: TGTGCCAGCAGTTTGGGGGGAGGCTCCTACAATGAGCAGTTCTTC
CDR3aa: CASSLGGGSYNEQFF

abundance: few
v_gene: TRBV5-1
j_gene: TRBJ2-5
d_gene: NA
CDR3nt: TGCGCCAGCAGGGCAGAACAAGAGACCCAGTACTTC
CDR3aa: CASRAEQETQYF

abundance: NA
v_gene: TRBV11-1
j_gene: TRBJ2-7
d_gene: TRBD2
CDR3nt: TGTGCCAGCAGCTTAGGTCGGGCTAGCGGGAGAAGGCGCGAGCAGTACTTC
CDR3aa: CASSLGRASGRRREQYF

abundance: NA
v_gene: TRBV13
j_gene: TRBJ1-2
d_gene: NA
CDR3nt: TGTGCCAGCAGATATGGCGGGGGACGGGGCTACACCTTC
CDR3aa: CASRYGGGRGYTF

abundance: NA
v_gene: TRBV29-1
j_gene: TRBJ1-1
d_gene: NA
CDR3nt: TGCAGCGTGAAAAGGACAGCCCAGAACACTGAAGCTTTCTTT
CDR3aa: CSVKRTAQNTEAFF

abundance: NA
v_gene: TRBV7-2
j_gene: TRBJ2-7
d_gene: NA
CDR3nt: TGTGCCAGCAGCTACCTCGGCGGTTACTACGAGCAGTACTTC
CDR3aa: CASSYLGGYYEQYF

abundance: NA
v_gene: TRBV5-1
j_gene: TRBJ1-1
d_gene: NA
CDR3nt: TGCGCCAGCAGCTTGGGGGGGGTGAGCACTGAAGCTTTCTTT
CDR3aa: CASSLGGVSTEAFF

abundance: NA
v_gene: TRBV28
j_gene: TRBJ2-7
d_gene: NA
CDR3nt: TGTGCCAGCAGCCAGACAGTTTACTCCTACGAGCAGTACTTC
CDR3aa: CASSQTVYSYEQYF

abundance: NA
v_gene: TRBV9
j_gene: TRBJ2-4
d_gene: TRBD2
CDR3nt: TGTGCCAGCAGCGTAACGGGGGGGGGATCAAACATTCAGTACTTC
CDR3aa: CASSVTGGGSNIQYF

abundance: NA
v_gene: TRBV5-1
j_gene: TRBJ2-1
d_gene: TRBD1
CDR3nt: TGCGCCAGCAGCTTGCTGTCACCGGGACAGGGCGGCAATGAGCAGTTCTTC
CDR3aa: CASSLLSPGQGGNEQFF

abundance: NA
v_gene: TRBV7-2
j_gene: TRBJ2-1
d_gene: TRBD2
CDR3nt: TGTGCCAGCAGCTTAGCGCGGGGGGGGCCTGCCTACAATGAGCAGTTCTTC
CDR3aa: CASSLARGGPAYNEQFF

abundance: NA
v_gene: TRBV6-1
j_gene: TRBJ1-5
d_gene: NA
CDR3nt: TGTGCCAGCAGTGATGGCCCTTATAGCAATCAGCCCCAGCATTTT
CDR3aa: CASSDGPYSNQPQHF

abundance: NA
v_gene: TRBV5-6
j_gene: TRBJ2-5
d_gene: NA
CDR3nt: TGTGCCAGCATCCTTACAGGGAGCCAAGAGACCCAGTACTTC
CDR3aa: CASILTGSQETQYF

abundance: NA
v_gene: TRBV29-1
j_gene: TRBJ2-3
d_gene: NA
CDR3nt: TGCAGCGTTGTAGGGACTCCCTTAGCGGATACGCAGTATTTT
CDR3aa: CSVVGTPLADTQYF

abundance: NA
v_gene: TRBV5-1
j_gene: TRBJ1-2
d_gene: NA
CDR3nt: TGCGCCAGCAGCTTTTTACAGGGTGAGCCGCGTGGCTACACCTTC
CDR3aa: CASSFLQGEPRGYTF

abundance: NA
v_gene: TRBV29-1
j_gene: TRBJ2-3
d_gene: NA
CDR3nt: TGCAGCGTTGAGAGGACAGCGGCTAGCACAGATACGCAGTATTTT
CDR3aa: CSVERTAASTDTQYF

abundance: NA
v_gene: TRBV6-1
j_gene: TRBJ2-2
d_gene: NA
CDR3nt: TGTGCCACCCGCGACAGCCACGGCGGGGAGCTGTTTTTT
CDR3aa: CATRDSHGGELFF

abundance: once
v_gene: TRBV9
j_gene: TRBJ1-2
d_gene: TRBD1
CDR3nt: TGTGCCAGCAGCGAGATCCCGGGACAGTCAGGCTATGGCTACACCTTC
CDR3aa: CASSEIPGQSGYGYTF

abundance: NA
v_gene: TRBV5-1
j_gene: TRBJ1-1
d_gene: NA
CDR3nt: TGCGCCAGCACTGGACAGCAGAACACTGAAGCTTTCTTT
CDR3aa: CASTGQQNTEAFF